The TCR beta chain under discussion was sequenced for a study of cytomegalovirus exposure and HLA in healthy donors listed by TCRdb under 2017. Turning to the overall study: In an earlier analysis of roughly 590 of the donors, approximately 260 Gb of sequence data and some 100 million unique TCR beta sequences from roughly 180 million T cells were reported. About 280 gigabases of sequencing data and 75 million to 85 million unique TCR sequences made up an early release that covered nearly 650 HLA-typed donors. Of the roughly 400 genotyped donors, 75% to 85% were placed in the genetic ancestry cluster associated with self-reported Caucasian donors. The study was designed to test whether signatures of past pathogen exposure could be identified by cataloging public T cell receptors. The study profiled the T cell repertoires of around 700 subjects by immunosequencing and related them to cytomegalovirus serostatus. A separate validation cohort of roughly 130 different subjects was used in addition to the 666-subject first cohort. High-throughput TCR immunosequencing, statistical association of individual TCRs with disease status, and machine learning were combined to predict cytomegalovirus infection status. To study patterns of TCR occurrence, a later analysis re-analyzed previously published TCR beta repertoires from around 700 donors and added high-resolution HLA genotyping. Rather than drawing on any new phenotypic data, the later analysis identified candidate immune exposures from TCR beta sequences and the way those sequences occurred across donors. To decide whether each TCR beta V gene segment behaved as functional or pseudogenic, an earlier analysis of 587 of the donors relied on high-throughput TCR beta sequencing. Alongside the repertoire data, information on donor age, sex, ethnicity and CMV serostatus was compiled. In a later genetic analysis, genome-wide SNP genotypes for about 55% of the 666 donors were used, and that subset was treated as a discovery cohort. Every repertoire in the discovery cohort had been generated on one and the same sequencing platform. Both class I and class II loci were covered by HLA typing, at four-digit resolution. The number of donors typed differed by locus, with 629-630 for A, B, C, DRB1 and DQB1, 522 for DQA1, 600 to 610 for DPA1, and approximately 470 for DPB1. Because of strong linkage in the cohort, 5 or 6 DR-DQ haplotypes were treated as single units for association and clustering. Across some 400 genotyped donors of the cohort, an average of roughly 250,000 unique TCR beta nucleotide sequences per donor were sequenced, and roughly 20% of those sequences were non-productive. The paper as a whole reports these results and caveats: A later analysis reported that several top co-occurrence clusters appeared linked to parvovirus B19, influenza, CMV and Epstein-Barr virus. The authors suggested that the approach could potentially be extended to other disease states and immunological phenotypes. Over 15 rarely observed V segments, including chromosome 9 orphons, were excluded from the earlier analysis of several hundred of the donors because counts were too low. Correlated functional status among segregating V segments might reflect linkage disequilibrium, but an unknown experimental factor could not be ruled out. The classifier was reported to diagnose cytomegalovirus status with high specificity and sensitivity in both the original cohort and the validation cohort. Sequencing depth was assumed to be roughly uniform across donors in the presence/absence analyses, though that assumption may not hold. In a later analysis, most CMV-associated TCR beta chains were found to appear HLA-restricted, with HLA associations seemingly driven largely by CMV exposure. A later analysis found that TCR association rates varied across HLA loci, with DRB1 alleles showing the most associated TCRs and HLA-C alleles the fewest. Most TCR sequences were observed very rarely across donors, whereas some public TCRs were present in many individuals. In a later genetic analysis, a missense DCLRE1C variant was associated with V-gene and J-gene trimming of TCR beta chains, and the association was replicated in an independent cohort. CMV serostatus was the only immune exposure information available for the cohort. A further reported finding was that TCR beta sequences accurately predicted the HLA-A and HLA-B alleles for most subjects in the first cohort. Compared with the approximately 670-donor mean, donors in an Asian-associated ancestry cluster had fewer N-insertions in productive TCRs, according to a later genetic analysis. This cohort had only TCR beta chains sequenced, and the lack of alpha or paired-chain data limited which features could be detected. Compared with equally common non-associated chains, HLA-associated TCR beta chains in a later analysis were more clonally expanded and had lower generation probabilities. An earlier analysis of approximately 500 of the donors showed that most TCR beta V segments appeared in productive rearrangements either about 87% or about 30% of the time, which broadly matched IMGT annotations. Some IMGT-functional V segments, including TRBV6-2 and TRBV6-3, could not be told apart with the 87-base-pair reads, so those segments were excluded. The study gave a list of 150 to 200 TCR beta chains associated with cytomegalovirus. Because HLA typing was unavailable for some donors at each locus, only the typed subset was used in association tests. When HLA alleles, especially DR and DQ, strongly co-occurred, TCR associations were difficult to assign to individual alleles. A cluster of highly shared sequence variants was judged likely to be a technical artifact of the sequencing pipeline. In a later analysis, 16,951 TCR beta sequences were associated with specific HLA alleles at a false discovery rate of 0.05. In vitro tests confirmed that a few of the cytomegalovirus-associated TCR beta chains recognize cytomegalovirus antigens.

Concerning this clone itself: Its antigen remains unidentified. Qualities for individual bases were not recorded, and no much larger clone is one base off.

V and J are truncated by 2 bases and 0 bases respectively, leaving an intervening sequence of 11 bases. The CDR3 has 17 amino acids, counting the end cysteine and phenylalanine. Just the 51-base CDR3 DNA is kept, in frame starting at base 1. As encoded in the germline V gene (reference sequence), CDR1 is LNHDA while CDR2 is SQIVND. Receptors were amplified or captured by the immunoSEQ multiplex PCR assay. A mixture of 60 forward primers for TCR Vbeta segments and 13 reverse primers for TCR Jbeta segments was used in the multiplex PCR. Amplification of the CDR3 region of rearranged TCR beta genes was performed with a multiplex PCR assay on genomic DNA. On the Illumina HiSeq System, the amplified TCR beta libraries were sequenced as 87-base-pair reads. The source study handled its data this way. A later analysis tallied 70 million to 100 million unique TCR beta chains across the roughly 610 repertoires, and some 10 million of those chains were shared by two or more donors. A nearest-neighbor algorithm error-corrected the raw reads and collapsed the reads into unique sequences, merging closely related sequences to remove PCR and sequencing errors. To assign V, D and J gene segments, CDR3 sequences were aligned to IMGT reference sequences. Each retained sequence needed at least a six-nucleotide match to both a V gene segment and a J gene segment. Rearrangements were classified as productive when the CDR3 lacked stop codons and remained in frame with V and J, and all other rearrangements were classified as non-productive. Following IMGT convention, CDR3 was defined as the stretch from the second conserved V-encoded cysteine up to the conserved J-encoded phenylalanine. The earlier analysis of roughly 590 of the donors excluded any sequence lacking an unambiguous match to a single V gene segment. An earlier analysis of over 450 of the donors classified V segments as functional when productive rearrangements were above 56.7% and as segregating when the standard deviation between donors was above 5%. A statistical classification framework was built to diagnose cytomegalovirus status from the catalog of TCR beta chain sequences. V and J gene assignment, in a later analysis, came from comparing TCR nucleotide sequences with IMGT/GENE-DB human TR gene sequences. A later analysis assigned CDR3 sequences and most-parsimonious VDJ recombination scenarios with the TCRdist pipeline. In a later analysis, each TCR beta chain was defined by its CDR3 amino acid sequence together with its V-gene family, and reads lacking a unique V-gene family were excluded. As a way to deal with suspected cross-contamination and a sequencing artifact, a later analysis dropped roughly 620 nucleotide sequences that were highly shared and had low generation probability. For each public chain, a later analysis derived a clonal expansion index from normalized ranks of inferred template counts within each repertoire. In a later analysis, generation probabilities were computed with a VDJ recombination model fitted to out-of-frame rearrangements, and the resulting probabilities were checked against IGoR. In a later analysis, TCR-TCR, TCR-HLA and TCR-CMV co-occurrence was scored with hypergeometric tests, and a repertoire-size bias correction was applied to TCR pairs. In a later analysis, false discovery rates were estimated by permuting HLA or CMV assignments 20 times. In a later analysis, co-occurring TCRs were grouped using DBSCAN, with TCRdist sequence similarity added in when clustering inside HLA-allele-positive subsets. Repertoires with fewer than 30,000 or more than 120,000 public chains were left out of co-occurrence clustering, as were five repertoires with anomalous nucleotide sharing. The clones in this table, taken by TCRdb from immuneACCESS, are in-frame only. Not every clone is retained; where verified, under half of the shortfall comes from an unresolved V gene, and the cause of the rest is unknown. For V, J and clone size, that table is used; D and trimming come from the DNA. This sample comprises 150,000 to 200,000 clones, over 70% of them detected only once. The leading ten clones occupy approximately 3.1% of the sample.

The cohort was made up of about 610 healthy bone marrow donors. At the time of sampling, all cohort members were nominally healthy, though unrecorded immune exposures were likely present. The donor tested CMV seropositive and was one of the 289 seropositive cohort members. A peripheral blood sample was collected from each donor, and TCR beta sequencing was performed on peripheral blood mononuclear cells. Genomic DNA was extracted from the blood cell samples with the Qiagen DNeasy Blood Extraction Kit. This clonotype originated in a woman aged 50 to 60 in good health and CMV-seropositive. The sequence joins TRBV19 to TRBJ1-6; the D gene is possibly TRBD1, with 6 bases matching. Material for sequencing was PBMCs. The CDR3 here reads CASSIWGPSSYNSPLHF. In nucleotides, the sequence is TGTGCCAGTAGTATATGGGGGCCGAGCTCCTATAATTCACCCCTCCACTTT.